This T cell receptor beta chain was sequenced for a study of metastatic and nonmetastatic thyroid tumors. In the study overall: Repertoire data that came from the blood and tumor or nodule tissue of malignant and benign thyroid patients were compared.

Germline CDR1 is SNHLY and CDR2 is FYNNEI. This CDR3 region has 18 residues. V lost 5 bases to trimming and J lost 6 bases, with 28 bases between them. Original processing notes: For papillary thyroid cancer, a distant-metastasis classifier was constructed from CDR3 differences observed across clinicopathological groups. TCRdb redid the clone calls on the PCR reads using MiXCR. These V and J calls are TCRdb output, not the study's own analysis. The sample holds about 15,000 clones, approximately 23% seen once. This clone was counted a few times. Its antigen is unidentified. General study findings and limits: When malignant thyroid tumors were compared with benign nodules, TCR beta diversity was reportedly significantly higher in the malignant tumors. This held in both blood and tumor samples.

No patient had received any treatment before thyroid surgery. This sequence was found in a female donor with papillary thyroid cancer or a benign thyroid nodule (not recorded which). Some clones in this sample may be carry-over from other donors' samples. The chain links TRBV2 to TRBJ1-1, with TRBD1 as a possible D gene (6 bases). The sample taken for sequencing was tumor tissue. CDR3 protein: CASSYKSIGTFVGPEAFF. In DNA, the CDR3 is TGTGCCAGCAGTTATAAAAGCATCGGGACATTCGTTGGGCCTGAAGCTTTCTTT.